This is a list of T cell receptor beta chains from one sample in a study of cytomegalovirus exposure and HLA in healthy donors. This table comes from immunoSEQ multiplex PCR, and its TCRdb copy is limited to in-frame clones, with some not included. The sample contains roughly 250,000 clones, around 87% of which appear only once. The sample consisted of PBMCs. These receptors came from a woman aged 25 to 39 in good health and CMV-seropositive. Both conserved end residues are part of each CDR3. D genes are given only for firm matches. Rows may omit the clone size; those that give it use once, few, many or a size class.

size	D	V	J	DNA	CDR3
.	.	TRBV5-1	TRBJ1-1	TGCGCCAGCCGCCCTCCGGAGGAATTTAGTGAAGCTTTCTTT	CASRPPEEFSEAFF
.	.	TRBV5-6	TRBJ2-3	TGTGCCAGCAGCCATACAGGGACCGGCACAGATACGCAGTATTTT	CASSHTGTGTDTQYF
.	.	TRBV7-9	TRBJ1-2	TGTGCCAGCAGGCCAACAGAAAATTATGGCTACACCTTC	CASRPTENYGYTF
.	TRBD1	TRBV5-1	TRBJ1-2	TGCGCCAGCAGCCCCGGGACAGGGGTTTCTAATGGCTACACCTTC	CASSPGTGVSNGYTF
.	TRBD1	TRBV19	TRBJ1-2	TGTGCCAGTAGTCCTCCGGGACAGGGGTTGAGCTACACCTTC	CASSPPGQGLSYTF
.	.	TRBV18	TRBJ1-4	TGTGCCAGCTCACGTGGACAGCATGCAACTAATGAAAAACTGTTTTTT	CASSRGQHATNEKLFF
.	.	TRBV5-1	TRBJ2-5	TGCGCCAGCAGCTTGGTTGGGGGCGGGGAGACCCAGTACTTC	CASSLVGGGETQYF
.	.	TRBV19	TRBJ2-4	TGTGCCAGTAGTCAGCTAGACCTAGCCAAAAACATTCAGTACTTC	CASSQLDLAKNIQYF
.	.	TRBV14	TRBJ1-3	TGTGCCAGCAGCAAAAGGGCAGGGGACATCGTTGGCCCTGGAAACACCATATATTTT	CASSKRAGDIVGPGNTIYF
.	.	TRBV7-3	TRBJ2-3	TGTGCCAGCAGCTTAGGACGGGGTAGCACAGATACGCAGTATTTT	CASSLGRGSTDTQYF
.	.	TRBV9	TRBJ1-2	TGTGCCAGCAGCGTAGGTAGTGGCTACACCTTC	CASSVGSGYTF
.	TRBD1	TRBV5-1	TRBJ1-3	TGCGCCAGCAGCGCTCTTCCAGGGGGCAGTGGAAACACCATATATTTT	CASSALPGGSGNTIYF
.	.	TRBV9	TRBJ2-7	TGTGCCAGCAGCGTAGGAGGCGCTGGCGAGCAGTACTTC	CASSVGGAGEQYF
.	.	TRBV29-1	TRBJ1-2	TGCAGCGACGAGAGCAGGGGAAGTCGGTATGGCTACACCTTC	CSDESRGSRYGYTF
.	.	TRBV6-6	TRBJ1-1	TGTGCCAGCGGCCGAAAGAACACTGAAGCTTTCTTT	CASGRKNTEAFF
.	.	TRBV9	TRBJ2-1	TGTGCCAGCAGCGTAGCAGGACAGTACAATGAGCAGTTCTTC	CASSVAGQYNEQFF
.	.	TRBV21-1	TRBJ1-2	TGTGCCAGCAGCAAAGCCCCAGGGAAACACTATGGCTACACCTTC	CASSKAPGKHYGYTF
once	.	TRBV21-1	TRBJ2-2	TGTGCCAGCGCAGTCCGCCAGGGAGGAAACACCGGGGAGCTGTTTTTT	CASAVRQGGNTGELFF
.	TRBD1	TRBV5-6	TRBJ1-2	TGTGCCAGCAGCTTTCTGACAGGGGGCAACTATGGCTACACCTTC	CASSFLTGGNYGYTF
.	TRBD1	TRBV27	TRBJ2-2	TGTGCCAGCAGTTTCGAGACAGGGACGGCCGGGGAGCTGTTTTTT	CASSFETGTAGELFF
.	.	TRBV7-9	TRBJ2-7	TGTGCCAGCAGCTTCCGGACAGAGACGAACGAGCAGTACTTC	CASSFRTETNEQYF
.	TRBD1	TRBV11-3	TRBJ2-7	TGTGCCAGCAGTGACAGGGTATTAGGGGCTAACGAGCAGTACTTC	CASSDRVLGANEQYF
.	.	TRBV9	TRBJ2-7	TGTGCCAGCAGCGGGGGAGGACGGGCCTCCTACGAGCAGTACTTC	CASSGGGRASYEQYF
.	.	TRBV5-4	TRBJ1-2	TGTGCCAGCAGCTTGGCGACAGGACCCAACTATGGCTACACCTTC	CASSLATGPNYGYTF
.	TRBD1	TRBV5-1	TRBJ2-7	TGCGCCAGCAGCTGGGGCGGGACAGGGGCCTACGAGCAGTACTTC	CASSWGGTGAYEQYF
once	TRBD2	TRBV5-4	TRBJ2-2	TGTGCCAGCAGCTTGGCGGGAGGCCCCGGGGAGCTGTTTTTT	CASSLAGGPGELFF
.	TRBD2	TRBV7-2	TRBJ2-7	TGTGCCAGCAGCCCTCTAAGCGGGAGTGAGTTAGCGTACTTC	CASSPLSGSELAYF
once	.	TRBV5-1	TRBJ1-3	TGCGCCAGCAGCTTGTTCGGCCAGGGAGGAAACACCATATATTTT	CASSLFGQGGNTIYF
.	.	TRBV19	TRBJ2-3	TGTGCCAGTAGTACTCTCTACACAGATACGCAGTATTTT	CASSTLYTDTQYF
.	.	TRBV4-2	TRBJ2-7	TGTGCCAGCAGCCAAGTAGGAGTGAGCGACGAGCAGTACTTC	CASSQVGVSDEQYF
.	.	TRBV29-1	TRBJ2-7	TGCAGCGTTGCAGGGGAAAACTCCTACGAGCAGTACTTC	CSVAGENSYEQYF
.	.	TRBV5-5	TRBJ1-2	TGTGCCAGCAGCTACAGGCTTAACTATGGCTACACCTTC	CASSYRLNYGYTF
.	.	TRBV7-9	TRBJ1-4	TGTGCCAGCACCCCAGGGGTGACTAATGAAAAACTGTTTTTT	CASTPGVTNEKLFF
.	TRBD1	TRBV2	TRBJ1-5	TGTGCCAGCGGAACCGAGACAGGGGACAATCAGCCCCAGCATTTT	CASGTETGDNQPQHF
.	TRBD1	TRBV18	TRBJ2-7	TGTGCCAGCTCACTTGGACAGGGAGACGGCTACGAGCAGTACTTC	CASSLGQGDGYEQYF
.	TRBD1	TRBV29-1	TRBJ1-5	TGCAGCGTTCTGGTAGGACAGGCTAGCAATCAGCCCCAGCATTTT	CSVLVGQASNQPQHF
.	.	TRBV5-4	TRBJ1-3	TGTGCCAGCAGCTTCATCGACCAGGGGGGAAACACCATATATTTT	CASSFIDQGGNTIYF